The 25 T cell receptor beta chains listed next were all sequenced from one sample in a study of graft-versus-host responses after intestinal transplantation. Assay: immunoSEQ multiplex PCR; the TCRdb copy retains only in-frame clones and omits some. Here the sample spans 40,000 or so clones, roughly 91% being singletons. This sample comprised PBMCs, obtained around 270 days after transplant. The receptors were gathered from a human patient who received an intestinal transplant, so some T cells may come from the graft donor.

The V call is TRBV11-3, the J call TRBJ2-7, with unresolved D. Germline CDR1 is SGHNT and CDR2 is YENEEA. V was shortened by 1 base and J by 2 bases, with 9 bases between the two germline ends. The CDR3 spans 14 residues. The CDR3 sequence is CASSLAGRPYEQYF. The CDR3 DNA reads as TGTGCCAGCAGCTTAGCGGGTCGACCCTACGAGCAGTACTTC.

This clone was detected a few times. This chain links TRBV6-4 with TRBJ1-4; D unresolved. This CDR3 is 13 amino acids long. V dropped 3 bases and J dropped 7 bases, with 9 bases sitting between them. Germline lookup yields CDR1 MRHNA and CDR2 SNTAGT. Here the CDR3 reads CASSERVFEKLFF. DNA for the CDR3: TGTGCCAGCAGTGAGCGGGTTTTTGAAAAACTGTTTTTT.

V and J are TRBV9 and TRBJ1-6; D is ambiguous. The CDR3 runs to 16 residues. Between the trimmed V and J ends, which lost 4 bases and 0 bases, there was a span of 11 bases. The V gene's germline CDR1 is SGDLS and CDR2 YYNGEE. CDR3 amino acids: CASSLHSSSYNSPLHF. DNA for the CDR3: TGTGCCAGCAGCCTGCACTCTAGCTCCTATAATTCACCCCTCCACTTT.

The V call is TRBV11-3, the J call TRBJ2-1; 8 nucleotides align to TRBD1. This CDR3 has 11 residues. CDR1 is SGHNT and CDR2 is YENEEA in the germline V gene. With 8 bases clipped from V and 7 bases from J, the junction kept 1 base outside the gene matches. This CDR3 is CASGQGNEQFF. CDR3 coding DNA: TGTGCCAGCGGACAGGGAAATGAGCAGTTCTTC.

V is TRBV27 and J is TRBJ1-1; the match to TRBD1 covers 9 bases. V shed 5 bases and J 3 bases; nucleotides not matched to a gene: 16. The CDR3 is 18 amino acids. CDR1 is MNHEY, CDR2 SMNVEV, per germline (reference sequence). CDR3 DNA sequence: TGTGCCAGCAGTCCAAACCCTCACAGGGGGCGTGAGGACACTGAAGCTTTCTTT. It specifies CASSPNPHRGREDTEAFF.

This clone was counted a single time. The rearrangement links TRBV5-1 to TRBJ2-7; D is unresolved. CDR3 length equals 16 residues. Germline values: CDR1 SGHRS, CDR2 YFSETQ. The V gene lost 0 bases and the J gene lost 2 bases, with 15 bases spanning the gap. CDR3 nucleotides: TGCGCCAGCAGCTTGGCCGTTACGGACCGCACCTACGAGCAGTACTTC. This translates into CASSLAVTDRTYEQYF. Full variable domain (missing parts from reference TRBV5-1 and TRBJ2-7): KAGVTQTPRYLIKTRGQQVTLSCSPISGHRSVSWYQQTPGQGLQFLFEYFSETQRNKGNFPGRFSGRQFSNSRSEMNVSTLELGDSALYLCASSLAVTDRTYEQYFGPGTRLTVT.

The V gene is TRBV10-2, the J gene TRBJ1-1; 7 bases fit TRBD1. This CDR3 comprises 14 residues. CDR1 is WSHSY and CDR2 is SAAADI in the germline V gene. The J segment lost 10 bases and the V segment lost 8 bases, leaving 16 bases of the junction unmatched. In DNA form, the CDR3 reads TGCGCCAGCCGGGCGGGGCAGGGGGGAATTGGAGCTTTCTTT. Amino acid sequence: CASRAGQGGIGAFF.

The chain couples TRBV6-1 to TRBJ2-1; D is unresolved. Trimming took 5 bases from V and 6 from J, leaving 17 bases between them. The germline gives CDR1 MNHNS, CDR2 SASEGT. The CDR3 runs to 15 residues. In DNA form, the CDR3 reads TGTGCCAGCAGTCGGTTTGGCAGTTTGCCCAATGAGCAGTTCTTC. Its translation is CASSRFGSLPNEQFF.

The chain uses TRBV12-5 and TRBJ1-5, with 8 bases matching TRBD1. The ends lost 0 bases at V and 3 bases at J; junction bases unmatched: 4. Germline lookup yields CDR1 LGHNT and CDR2 FRNRAP. The CDR3 is 16 residues long. The CDR3 region is CASGLVLGQDNQPQHF. CDR3 DNA sequence: TGTGCTAGTGGTTTGGTACTGGGACAGGACAATCAGCCCCAGCATTTT.

This sequence joins TRBV18 and TRBJ2-7; no clear D. The V gene lost 3 bases and the J gene lost 3 bases, with 6 bases spanning the gap. CDR1 KGHSH and CDR2 LQKENI come from the germline V gene. The CDR3 spans 12 residues. CDR3 DNA: TGTGCCAGCTCACCGACGGACTACGAGCAGTACTTC. Amino acid sequence: CASSPTDYEQYF.

V is TRBV7-2 and J is TRBJ1-2; D is ambiguous. Trimming pared 2 bases from V and 4 bases from J, leaving 11 bases between. CDR1 and CDR2 from the germline V gene are SGHTA and FQGNSA. The CDR3 is 14 amino acids. CDR3 protein: CASSLKGSTYGYTF. The CDR3 DNA is TGTGCCAGCAGCTTAAAGGGATCGACCTATGGCTACACCTTC.

The V call is TRBV27, the J call TRBJ2-5; maybe TRBD2 (6 bases). The J call is uncertain, as TRBJ2-7 better fits the DNA end. The CDR3 is 12 amino acids. Germline CDR1 and CDR2: MNHEY and SMNVEV (reference sequence). The CDR3 DNA reads as TGTGCCAGCATGGGGGGACTCTACGAGCAGTACTTC. This encodes CASMGGLYEQYF.

This chain links TRBV7-2 with TRBJ1-6; D is possibly TRBD1 (5 bases). Germline CDR1 SGHTA, CDR2 FQGNSA. The V gene lost 5 bases and the J gene lost 7 bases, with 15 bases spanning the gap. The CDR3 has 15 amino acids. Written as DNA, the CDR3 is TGTGCCAGCAGCCATAAGGGACCGCAAAATTCACCCCTCCACTTT. Amino acid sequence: CASSHKGPQNSPLHF.

The chain has TRBV2 and TRBJ2-1; the D is unclear. The germline V and J ends were trimmed by 7 bases and 8 bases, with 9 bases remaining between them. This CDR3 is 11 amino acids long. The germline V gene has CDR1 SNHLY and CDR2 FYNNEI. CDR3 loop: CASIGEHEQFF. CDR3 in DNA: TGTGCCAGCATTGGGGAACATGAGCAGTTCTTC.

V and J are TRBV5-1 and TRBJ2-5, with D possibly being TRBD2 (5 bases). CDR1 and CDR2 (germline): SGHRS, YFSETQ. V lost 0 bases and J lost 4, with 10 bases in between. The CDR3 runs 14 residues. The CDR3 DNA reads TGCGCCAGCAGCTTGGACGGGGTGGGAGAGACCCAGTACTTC. The encoded protein is CASSLDGVGETQYF.

This chain links TRBV18 with TRBJ1-3, with 7 positions matching TRBD1. There are 19 residues in the CDR3. Germline loops: CDR1 KGHSH, CDR2 LQKENI. The trim removed 0 bases at V and 1 base at J, leaving 12 bases unmatched. The CDR3 nucleotides are TGTGCCAGCTCACCACCGGCATCAGGGACAGCCAGATCTGGAAACACCATATATTTT. Translation gives CASSPPASGTARSGNTIYF.

The genes are TRBV27 and TRBJ2-1, with a weak D call TRBD2 (6 bases). CDR1 and CDR2 (germline): MNHEY, SMNVEV (reference sequence). V lost 3 bases to trimming and J lost 0 bases, with 12 bases between them. This CDR3 has 16 amino acids. The CDR3: CASSLEGTSSYNEQFF. Written as DNA, the CDR3 is TGTGCCAGCAGTTTGGAGGGCACCAGCTCCTACAATGAGCAGTTCTTC.

The genes are TRBV9 and TRBJ2-3; TRBD2 matches 9 bases. The CDR3 sequence is 15 residues long. Germline CDR1 reads SGDLS; CDR2 reads YYNGEE. V dropped 0 bases and J dropped 1; count of bases not matched to a gene: 0. CDR3: CASSVGTSGTDTQYF. CDR3 coding DNA: TGTGCCAGCAGCGTAGGGACTAGCGGCACAGATACGCAGTATTTT. The full variable domain, with the rest looked up from reference TRBV9 and TRBJ2-3, is DSGVTQTPKHLITATGQRVTLRCSPRSGDLSVYWYQQSLDQGLQFLIQYYNGEERAKGNILERFSAQQFPDLHSELNLSSLELGDSALYFCASSVGTSGTDTQYFGPGTRLTVL.

Worth noting for this clone: A much larger clone lies one base from this, so it may be a read error. The chain links TRBV5-1 to TRBJ2-2; 7 bases match TRBD1. V lost 4 bases and J lost 8; bases outside the gene matches: 11. The CDR3 runs to 15 residues. Germline CDR1 reads SGHRS; CDR2 reads YFSETQ. This CDR3 reads CASSALTGTEGELFF. CDR3 DNA sequence: TGCGCCAGCAGCGCACTAACCGGGACAGAGGGGGAGCTGTTTTTT.

V usage is TRBV25-1 and J usage is TRBJ1-3; no firm D call. The CDR3 runs 13 residues. The V gene's germline CDR1 is MGHDK and CDR2 SYGVNS. V lost 4 bases and J lost 8, with 12 bases in between. The CDR3 region is CASSVSPGDTIYF. The DNA of the CDR3 is TGTGCCAGCAGTGTCTCCCCTGGGGACACCATATATTTT.

The chain recombines TRBV7-2 with TRBJ1-2; D ambiguous. CDR3 size: 15 residues. Trimming removed 2 bases at V and 4 bases at J, with 14 bases between. CDR1 is SGHTA and CDR2 is FQGNSA in the germline V gene. CDR3 nucleotide sequence: TGTGCCAGCAGCTTATATGATGCTCCTCGCTATGGCTACACCTTC. It codes for CASSLYDAPRYGYTF.

This chain uses TRBV7-7 with TRBJ2-5; perhaps TRBD2 as D (5 bases). The CDR3 contains 12 residues. Trimming left V 3 bases short and J 7 bases short, with 9 bases between. Germline CDR1 is SSHAT and CDR2 is FNYEAQ (reference sequence). For the CDR3, the DNA is TGTGCCAGCAGCTTTGAGGGCGGGACCCAGTACTTC. Residues: CASSFEGGTQYF.

This chain uses TRBV19 with TRBJ2-5; 11 nucleotides align to TRBD2. From germline, CDR1 is LNHDA and CDR2 SQIVND (reference sequence). CDR3 length equals 15 residues. V shed 5 bases, J shed 5 bases, and the junction held 7 bases outside the gene matches. The CDR3 loop reads CASSPGLAVTETQYF. The CDR3 bases are TGTGCCAGTAGTCCGGGACTAGCGGTTACGGAGACCCAGTACTTC.

The chain uses TRBV5-1 and TRBJ2-5; TRBD2 is a possible D gene (5 bases). Germline V gene lookup returns CDR1 SGHRS and CDR2 YFSETQ. Trimming cost V 2 bases and J 2 bases, with 10 bases left between them. The CDR3 extends over 14 amino acids. The CDR3 protein is CASSLGEGQETQYF. As DNA, the CDR3 is TGCGCCAGCAGCTTAGGTGAGGGTCAAGAGACCCAGTACTTC.

This clone was detected a few times. The chain combines TRBV19 with TRBJ1-3; the match to TRBD1 covers 7 bases. Trimming cost V 4 bases and J 2 bases; bases outside gene matches: 2. The CDR3 loop spans 14 amino acids. Looked up from germline, CDR1 is LNHDA and CDR2 is SQIVND (reference sequence). Here the CDR3 reads CASSRTGAGNTIYF. As DNA, the CDR3 is TGTGCCAGTAGTAGGACAGGAGCTGGAAACACCATATATTTT.